This T cell receptor (beta chain) was sequenced during a study of post-analysis software for immune sequencing data. Study conclusions and caveats: Relative to controls, patients with multiple sclerosis showed significantly lower normalized Chao1 diversity. The study found TRBV5-6, TRBV5-1 and TRBV20-1 among four to six TRBV segments more frequent in patients than controls. Clustering by F measure revealed strong co-clustering among samples prepared together in one batch.

This CDR3 spans 13 amino acids. From germline, CDR1 is DFQATT and CDR2 SNEGSKA (reference sequence). V was shortened by 6 bases and J by 7 bases, with 16 bases between the two germline ends. Every TCR beta cDNA library bore unique molecular identifiers. Input amounts of about 0.95 to 11 million T cells were used. These gave around 500,000 cDNA molecules, so each molecule approximated one T cell. TCRdb fed the PCR reads into MiXCR, producing one record per CDR3 protein. The sample shows 700,000 to 800,000 distinct CDR3 sequences, 25% to 30% of them seen only once. A note on this clonotype: As yet, its antigen is unknown.

Sequencing input: blood. This clonotype was sampled from a girl aged 10 to 17 with multiple sclerosis. The rearrangement uses TRBV20-1 and TRBJ1-5; D is undetermined. The CDR3 region has the DNA TGCAGTGCGACGATTAATGAAAGGCAGCCCCAGCATTTT. The encoded protein is CSATINERQPQHF.